This T cell receptor (beta chain) comes out of a study of OX40 agonist ivuxolimab in advanced cancers. Repertoires were generated with immunoSEQ multiplex PCR, while TCRdb's copy carries only in-frame clones and drops some. The profile shows 50,000 to 85,000 clones, roughly 87% of them singletons. This clone was detected only a few times. The TCR was taken from an adult with an advanced solid tumor such as melanoma, head and neck, liver or kidney cancer. Sequences were derived from CD4+ or CD8+ T cells sorted from blood, sampled in a trial of the OX40 agonist ivuxolimab.

The CDR3 sequence: CASSFRTGMRMNTEAFF. The CDR3 bases are TGTGCCAGTAGTTTCCGGACGGGGATGCGCATGAACACTGAAGCTTTCTTT. This chain connects TRBV19 to TRBJ1-1; D call uncertain. In germline, CDR1 is LNHDA, CDR2 SQIVND (reference sequence). CDR3 length: 17 residues. Between the trimmed V and J ends, which lost 5 bases and 0 bases, there was a span of 19 bases. The whole variable domain, filled in from reference TRBV19 and TRBJ1-1, reads DGGITQSPKYLFRKEGQNVTLSCEQNLNHDAMYWYRQDPGQGLRLIYYSQIVNDFQKGDIAEGYSVSREKKESFPLTVTSAQKNPTAFYLCASSFRTGMRMNTEAFFGQGTRLTVV.